This T cell receptor beta chain was sequenced for a study of T cell responses to AZD1222 COVID-19 vaccine. Whether given at about 4 or about 12 weeks, second doses were pooled. Repertoires were generated with immunoSEQ multiplex PCR, while TCRdb's copy carries only in-frame clones and drops some. The repertoire holds some 86,000 clones, with approximately 90% as singletons. This clone was observed a handful of times. As yet, its antigen is unknown. Trimming took 0 bases from V and 0 from J, leaving 4 bases between them. This CDR3 is 14 amino acids long. Germline CDR1 is SGHKS and CDR2 is YYEKEE (reference sequence). Overall study results and limits: Repertoires were obtained only post-peak T cell response.

V and J are TRBV5-5 and TRBJ1-5, with unresolved D. Sample: peripheral blood, taken 28 days after the second AZD1222 dose. The TCR was taken from an adult who received the AZD1222 COVID-19 vaccine. CDR3 nucleotides: TGTGCCAGCAGCTTGGCGGATAGCAATCAGCCCCAGCATTTT. Translating it yields CASSLADSNQPQHF.